The 30 T cell receptor beta chains listed next were all sequenced from one sample in a study of blood T cell repertoires in COVID-19. This table comes from immunoSEQ multiplex PCR, and its TCRdb copy is limited to in-frame clones, with some not included. This sample has around 220,000 clones; 88% occur once, and the top ten carry approximately 2.2%. Sequenced sample: peripheral blood. These receptors were taken from a woman between 40 and 55 years old who had recovered from COVID-19.

This rearrangement joins TRBV29-1 to TRBJ2-1, with D uncertain. This CDR3 region has 14 residues. Germline CDR1 is SQVTM and CDR2 is ANQGSEA. Trimming stripped 4 bases from V and 7 bases from J, with 17 bases between. For the CDR3, the DNA is TGCAGCGTTGTTACCGGGTCGGTGTGGAATGAGCAGTTCTTC. It codes for CSVVTGSVWNEQFF.

J is TRBJ2-3 and V is TRBV6-6; 7 nucleotides line up with TRBD1. Germline CDR1 is MNHNY and CDR2 is SVGAGI (reference sequence). V shed 4 bases and J 1 base; nucleotides not matched to a gene: 8. The CDR3 is 16 amino acids. CDR3 sequence: CASSSPRDRGTDTQYF. In nucleotides, the CDR3 is TGTGCCAGCAGTTCTCCACGAGACAGGGGCACAGATACGCAGTATTTT.

The CDR3 region is CASSADTGTNEKLFF. CDR3 coding DNA: TGTGCCAGCAGCGCGGATACAGGGACTAATGAAAAACTGTTTTTT. The gene calls are TRBV9 and TRBJ1-4; D might be TRBD1 (6 bases). Trimming stripped 3 bases from V and 2 bases from J, with 11 bases between. Germline V gives CDR1 SGDLS, CDR2 YYNGEE. This CDR3 has 15 amino acids.

This clone was recorded once. The chain links TRBV5-1 to TRBJ2-7; D may be TRBD2 (6 bases). With 3 bases removed from V and 4 bases from J, the gap between germline ends came to 14 bases. The CDR3 is made up of 14 amino acids. Germline V gene lookup returns CDR1 SGHRS and CDR2 YFSETQ. CDR3 nucleotide sequence: TGCGCCAGCAGCTCCGCTAGCGCATGGTACGAGCAGTACTTC. Translating it yields CASSSASAWYEQYF. Full variable domain (outside the CDR3, taken from reference TRBV5-1 and TRBJ2-7): KAGVTQTPRYLIKTRGQQVTLSCSPISGHRSVSWYQQTPGQGLQFLFEYFSETQRNKGNFPGRFSGRQFSNSRSEMNVSTLELGDSALYLCASSSASAWYEQYFGPGTRLTVT.

The chain is built from TRBV6-5 and TRBJ2-6; no clear D. Trimming cost V 0 bases and J 0 bases, with 3 bases left between them. The CDR3 has 15 amino acids. Germline assignment: CDR1 MNHEY and CDR2 SVGAGI. The CDR3, as DNA: TGTGCCAGCAGTTACTCGAGCTCTGGGGCCAACGTCCTGACTTTC. Amino acid sequence: CASSYSSSGANVLTF.

V gene TRBV27 combines with J gene TRBJ2-1; 11 bases map to TRBD1. V shed 5 bases, J shed 6 bases, and the junction held 3 bases outside the gene matches. The V gene's germline CDR1 is MNHEY and CDR2 SMNVEV (reference sequence). This CDR3 region has 14 residues. The CDR3, as DNA: TGTGCCAGCAGTCCCGGGACAGGGGGCAATGAGCAGTTCTTC. It encodes CASSPGTGGNEQFF.

The V call is TRBV28, the J call TRBJ1-5; 7 bases match TRBD1. In germline, CDR1 is MDHEN, CDR2 SYDVKM. The ends lost 7 bases at V and 0 bases at J; junction bases unmatched: 12. This CDR3 comprises 17 residues. This chain's CDR3 is CASKTRDSIYSNQPQHF. CDR3 bases: TGTGCCAGCAAAACCCGGGACAGCATTTATAGCAATCAGCCCCAGCATTTT.

The chain uses TRBV27 and TRBJ1-2; D not certain. Trimming left V 7 bases short and J 8 bases short, with 14 bases between. This CDR3 is 12 amino acids long. Germline V gene sequence: CDR1 MNHEY, CDR2 SMNVEV (reference sequence). CDR3 amino acids: CASMERGLGYTF. As DNA, the CDR3 is TGTGCCAGCATGGAACGGGGTTTAGGCTACACCTTC.

This sequence joins TRBV30 and TRBJ1-6, with 9 nucleotides matching TRBD1. V lost 5 bases, J lost 9 bases, and 5 bases stayed unmatched. Per the germline V gene, CDR1 is GTSNPN and CDR2 is SVGIG (reference sequence). This CDR3 is built from 13 residues. CDR3 protein: CAWVRDRASPLHF. For the CDR3, the DNA is TGTGCCTGGGTCCGGGACAGGGCTTCACCCCTCCACTTT.

The chain couples TRBV18 to TRBJ1-5; 7 positions match TRBD1. V lost 3 bases, J lost 6 bases, and 11 bases stayed unmatched. CDR1 KGHSH and CDR2 LQKENI come from the germline V gene. CDR3 length: 16 residues. The CDR3 region has the DNA TGTGCCAGCTCACCGACAGGGCAGGGGAGCGGTCAGCCCCAGCATTTT. Protein product: CASSPTGQGSGQPQHF.

The rearrangement joins TRBV7-2 to TRBJ2-7; 10 bases are a match to TRBD2. The V gene's germline CDR1 is SGHTA and CDR2 FQGNSA. V lost 2 bases, J lost 3 bases, and 16 bases stayed unmatched. This CDR3 region has 19 residues. The CDR3 DNA follows: TGTGCCAGCAGCTTAACGAGCGGGAGGGGAAATATTGGGTTCTACGAGCAGTACTTC. Protein: CASSLTSGRGNIGFYEQYF.

The chain employs TRBV27 and TRBJ1-4, with no clear D. In germline, CDR1 is MNHEY, CDR2 SMNVEV (reference sequence). V lost 2 bases, J lost 4 bases, and 11 bases lay in between. This CDR3 contains 15 residues. Here the CDR3 reads CASSLVGRGNEKLFF. The CDR3 nucleotides are TGTGCCAGCAGTTTAGTGGGTCGGGGTAATGAAAAACTGTTTTTT.

This sequence joins TRBV6-2 or TRBV6-3 and TRBJ2-1, with D perhaps TRBD1 (6 bases). This CDR3 spans 15 amino acids. CDR1 is MNHEY, CDR2 SVGEGT, per germline. V was shortened by 2 bases and J by 5 bases, with 13 bases between the two germline ends. The CDR3 DNA is TGTGCCAGCAGTTACGGTCGGCAGGGGAACAATGAGCAGTTCTTC. The encoded protein is CASSYGRQGNNEQFF.

The chain combines TRBV2 with TRBJ2-2; 7 nucleotides agree with TRBD1. The length of the CDR3 is 15 residues. With 6 bases clipped from V and 5 bases from J, the junction kept 9 bases outside the gene matches. In germline, CDR1 is SNHLY, CDR2 FYNNEI. The CDR3 sequence is CASRMVGQLTGELFF. The CDR3 DNA reads TGTGCCAGCAGGATGGTGGGACAGTTGACCGGGGAGCTGTTTTTT.

The rearrangement links TRBV4-1 to TRBJ2-7; 7 nucleotides line up with TRBD2. V shed 5 bases, J shed 3 bases, and the junction held 7 bases outside the gene matches. This CDR3 region has 14 residues. The germline V gene encodes CDR1 MGHRA and CDR2 YSYEKL. CDR3 DNA: TGCGCCAGCAGCGCCGGACTAGGATTCTACGAGCAGTACTTC. Amino acids: CASSAGLGFYEQYF.

J is TRBJ1-2 and V is TRBV28; D not resolved. Germline V gene data show CDR1 as MDHEN and CDR2 as SYDVKM. The CDR3 loop spans 14 amino acids. Trimming cost V 7 bases and J 2 bases, with 14 bases left between them. The CDR3 is CASIPRSLNYGYTF. CDR3 sequence (DNA): TGTGCCAGCATTCCGCGGTCTTTAAACTATGGCTACACCTTC.

With respect to this clone: The same CDR3 arises from other DNA sequences in this sample as well. The CDR3 nucleotides read TGTGCCAGCAGCTTGGTTGGCAGGCAAGAGACCCAGTACTTC. Residues: CASSLVGRQETQYF. The chain links TRBV5-4 to TRBJ2-5; the D is unclear. The length of the CDR3 is 14 residues. With 0 bases removed from V and 2 bases from J, the gap between germline ends came to 8 bases. Looked up from germline, CDR1 is SGHNT and CDR2 is YYREEE (reference sequence).

This rearrangement joins TRBV7-2 to TRBJ2-4; 7 bases fit TRBD1. The CDR3 is 14 amino acids. CDR1 is SGHTA and CDR2 is FQGNSA in the germline V gene. Unmatched junction bases numbered 7, after V lost 3 bases and J lost 8 bases. The CDR3 region has the DNA TGTGCCAGCAGCTTTTGGACAGGATCGGACATTCAGTACTTC. This sequence encodes CASSFWTGSDIQYF.

V usage is TRBV19 and J usage is TRBJ1-2, with 10 bases identical to TRBD1. CDR1 is LNHDA, CDR2 SQIVND, per germline (reference sequence). V was pared by 0 bases and J by 4 bases, with 11 bases of the junction left unmatched. The CDR3 spans 18 residues. This CDR3 reads CASSIDHTGQGRFYGYTF. The CDR3 nucleotides read TGTGCCAGTAGTATAGATCATACGGGACAGGGGCGTTTCTATGGCTACACCTTC.

The genes are TRBV29-1 and TRBJ2-7; D gene unclear. The CDR3 consists of 11 residues. The ends were cut back, 6 bases at V and 8 bases at J, with 14 bases in the middle. Looked up from germline, CDR1 is SQVTM and CDR2 is ANQGSEA. The CDR3 DNA follows: TGCAGCGTCGAGGAGAGAGCCAAGCAGTACTTC. It codes for CSVEERAKQYF.

This clone was found a few times. V and J are TRBV3-1 (or the pseudogene TRBV3-2) and TRBJ1-3; D is unresolved. The CDR3 spans 12 residues. CDR1 and CDR2 (germline): LGHDT, YNNKEL (reference sequence). V was clipped by 1 base and J by 8 bases, with 6 bases between them. CDR3 nucleotides: TGTGCCAGCAGCCAAGGTCCCGACACCATATATTTT. It encodes CASSQGPDTIYF.

This chain connects TRBV28 to TRBJ1-2; possibly TRBD1 for D (5 bases). Germline V gene sequence: CDR1 MDHEN, CDR2 SYDVKM. The CDR3 extends over 18 amino acids. V lost 5 bases and J lost 4, with 26 bases in between. The CDR3 nucleotides read TGTGCCAGCAGTGGCCGGAAGGGTGGGGCAGCACTAAGCTATGGCTACACCTTC. Translated: CASSGRKGGAALSYGYTF.

The chain recombines TRBV7-2 with TRBJ2-7; possible D gene TRBD1, 5 bases. CDR3 size: 16 residues. Between the trimmed V and J ends, which lost 0 bases and 3 bases, there was a span of 15 bases. The germline V gene encodes CDR1 SGHTA and CDR2 FQGNSA. CDR3 amino acids: CASSLATTTVVYEQYF. The CDR3 DNA sequence: TGTGCCAGCAGCTTAGCTACAACGACAGTGGTCTACGAGCAGTACTTC.

The chain uses TRBV15 and TRBJ2-3, with 7 bases fitting TRBD1. This CDR3 contains 15 residues. Germline lookup yields CDR1 LNHNV and CDR2 YYDKDF (reference sequence). J gave up 4 bases and V 1 base, and 5 bases lay outside the gene matches. CDR3 DNA sequence: TGTGCCACCAGCAGAGGAGGGGGCGTAGCAGATACGCAGTATTTT. This translates into CATSRGGGVADTQYF.

V is TRBV30 and J is TRBJ1-5, with TRBD1 matching over 11 bases. The V gene's germline CDR1 is GTSNPN and CDR2 SVGIG (reference sequence). This CDR3 region has 14 residues. V was clipped by 3 bases and J by 4 bases; unmatched bases: 2. This CDR3 is CAWRDRGRNQPQHF. CDR3 DNA sequence: TGTGCCTGGAGGGACAGGGGGCGAAATCAGCCCCAGCATTTT.

This sequence joins TRBV11-2 and TRBJ2-2, with 7 bases that match TRBD1. Germline CDR1 SGHAT, CDR2 FQNNGV. This CDR3 spans 16 amino acids. V lost 3 bases, J lost 0 bases, and 4 bases stayed unmatched. The CDR3 reads CASSFRQGANTGELFF. In DNA form, the CDR3 reads TGTGCCAGCAGCTTTCGTCAGGGGGCGAACACCGGGGAGCTGTTTTTT.

The gene calls are TRBV2 and TRBJ2-1, with a tentative D call TRBD1 (6 bases). The ends were cut back, 6 bases at V and 0 bases at J, with 9 bases in the middle. The length of the CDR3 is 14 residues. From germline, CDR1 is SNHLY and CDR2 FYNNEI. CDR3 residues: CASSLDSSYNEQFF. CDR3 coding DNA: TGTGCCAGCAGCCTGGACAGCTCCTACAATGAGCAGTTCTTC.

The chain is built from TRBV5-4 and TRBJ2-7, with TRBD1 matching over 7 bases. The CDR3 is 15 residues long. The ends lost 4 bases at V and 0 bases at J; junction bases unmatched: 7. Germline loops: CDR1 SGHNT, CDR2 YYREEE (reference sequence). The CDR3 loop is CASSLGTDVSYEQYF. The CDR3 DNA reads TGTGCCAGCAGCCTCGGGACAGATGTCTCCTACGAGCAGTACTTC.

The chain uses TRBV6-5 and TRBJ2-7; weak D call: TRBD1 (6 bases). The CDR3 extends over 15 amino acids. In germline, CDR1 is MNHEY, CDR2 SVGAGI. The germline V and J ends were trimmed by 0 bases and 2 bases, with 11 bases remaining between them. The CDR3 coding sequence is TGTGCCAGCAGTTACTCGGCAGGGGCCACCTACGAGCAGTACTTC. This sequence encodes CASSYSAGATYEQYF.

J is TRBJ2-5 and V is TRBV5-1; maybe TRBD2 (6 bases). Germline CDR1 is SGHRS and CDR2 is YFSETQ. The V end lost 4 bases, the J end lost 5 bases, and 15 bases lay between the germline ends. CDR3 length: 14 residues. CDR3 DNA: TGCGCCAGCAGCATTACCGGGACTTGGGAGACCCAGTACTTC. This gives the protein CASSITGTWETQYF.